What follows is one T cell receptor beta chain and its context. The target antigen is unknown. This sample stems from a study of OX40 agonist ivuxolimab in advanced cancers. Study results and limitations: Mean expanded clone counts were higher in CD8+ than CD4+ T cells. Among the nonresponders, some also had low normalized T-cell clonal expansion.

Some clones are missing from TCRdb's copy, which holds only in-frame ones; the method was immunoSEQ multiplex PCR. The sample carries approximately 63,000 clones, 86% recorded once. The source is an adult with an advanced solid tumor such as melanoma, head and neck, liver or kidney cancer. This specimen consisted of CD4+ or CD8+ T cells sorted from blood, obtained in a trial of the OX40 agonist ivuxolimab.

The CDR3, as DNA: TGCGCCAGCAGCCCCTCTGGGACACCGAACACTGAAGCTTTCTTT. Residues: CASSPSGTPNTEAFF. The genes are TRBV5-1 and TRBJ1-1; TRBD1 is a possible D gene (6 bases). CDR3 length equals 15 residues. Germline V gene lookup returns CDR1 SGHRS and CDR2 YFSETQ. The V and J ends lost 4 bases and 1 base respectively, with 14 bases between them.